The sequence of this TCR beta chain was determined in a study of blood T cell repertoires in COVID-19. CDR1 is MDHEN and CDR2 is SYDVKM in the germline V gene. V lost 5 bases and J 9 bases, leaving 8 bases between the germline ends. The CDR3 is 11 residues long. In the original processing: Nucleated cell counts were estimated from reference gene primer amplification. Clones were sequenced by immunoSEQ multiplex PCR, and TCRdb holds only the in-frame ones, with some missing. That table furnishes V, J and clone size, whereas the DNA furnished D and trimming. The data contain some 66,000 clones, roughly 88% of them singletons.

The sample was peripheral blood. The chain combines TRBV28 with TRBJ1-3; D is unclear. The sequence was collected from a woman aged 60-75 years with acute or convalescent COVID-19. The CDR3 protein is CASSAEGTIYF. The DNA for the CDR3 is TGTGCCAGCAGTGCCGAGGGCACCATATATTTT.